This TCR beta chain originates from a study of cytotoxic CD8 clonotypes in ibrutinib-treated CLL. In the study overall: Among the patients, some eleven presented as relapsed/refractory and around 15 as treatment-naive; around 17 showed unmutated IGHV. Mean values per sample were around 250,000 productive templates and tens of thousands of productive rearrangements. Study conclusions and caveats: Public clonotypes, an uncommon group, contracted or remained stable on treatment.

On this clone: Its antigen is still unknown.

The targeted sequencing depth was 1 in 200,000 to 1 in 1 million T cells. The table came from immunoSEQ multiplex PCR; TCRdb's copy has only in-frame clones and leaves some out. The sample lists 33,000 or so clones; approximately 48% were seen once. Material: PBMCs, obtained before ibrutinib treatment. This sequence was found in a human donor with chronic lymphocytic leukemia.

The DNA for the CDR3 is TGTGCCACCAGCCCTCGGACCCCACGGGGCAATCAGCCCCAGCATTTT. Translation: CATSPRTPRGNQPQHF. The gene calls are TRBV15 and TRBJ1-5; no firm D call. The CDR3 totals 16 residues. CDR1 is LNHNV, CDR2 YYDKDF, per germline (reference sequence). The V end lost 5 bases, the J end lost 2 bases, and 16 bases lay between the germline ends.